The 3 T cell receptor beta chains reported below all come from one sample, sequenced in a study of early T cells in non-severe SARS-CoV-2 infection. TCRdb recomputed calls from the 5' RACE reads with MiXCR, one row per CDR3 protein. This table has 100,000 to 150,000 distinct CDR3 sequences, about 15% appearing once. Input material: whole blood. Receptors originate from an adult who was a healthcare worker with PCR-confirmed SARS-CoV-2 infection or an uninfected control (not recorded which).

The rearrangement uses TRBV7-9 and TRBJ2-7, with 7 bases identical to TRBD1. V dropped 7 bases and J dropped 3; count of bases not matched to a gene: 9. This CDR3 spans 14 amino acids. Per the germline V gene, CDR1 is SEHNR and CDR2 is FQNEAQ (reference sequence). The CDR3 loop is CASTRDSQNYEQYF. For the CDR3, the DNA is TGTGCCAGCACCCGGGACAGCCAAAACTACGAGCAGTACTTC.

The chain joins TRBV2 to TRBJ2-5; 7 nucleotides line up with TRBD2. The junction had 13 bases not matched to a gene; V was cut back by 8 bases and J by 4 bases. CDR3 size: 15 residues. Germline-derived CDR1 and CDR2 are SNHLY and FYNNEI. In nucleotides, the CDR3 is TGTGCCAGCGGCCTCTACAGCGGGGTAGGAGAGACCCAGTACTTC. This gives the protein CASGLYSGVGETQYF. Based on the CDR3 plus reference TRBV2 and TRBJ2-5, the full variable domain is EPEVTQTPSHQVTQMGQEVILRCVPISNHLYFYWYRQILGQKVEFLVSFYNNEISEKSEIFDDQFSVERPDGSNFTLKIRSTKLEDSAMYFCASGLYSGVGETQYFGPGTRLLVL.

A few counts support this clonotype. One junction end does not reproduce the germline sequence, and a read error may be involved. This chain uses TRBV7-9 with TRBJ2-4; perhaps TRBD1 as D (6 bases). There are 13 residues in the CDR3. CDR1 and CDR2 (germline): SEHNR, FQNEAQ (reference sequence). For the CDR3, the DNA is TGTGCCAGCAGCTTACGAAGAGAACAGGGTCCTCCGTTC. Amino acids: CASSLRREQGPPF.